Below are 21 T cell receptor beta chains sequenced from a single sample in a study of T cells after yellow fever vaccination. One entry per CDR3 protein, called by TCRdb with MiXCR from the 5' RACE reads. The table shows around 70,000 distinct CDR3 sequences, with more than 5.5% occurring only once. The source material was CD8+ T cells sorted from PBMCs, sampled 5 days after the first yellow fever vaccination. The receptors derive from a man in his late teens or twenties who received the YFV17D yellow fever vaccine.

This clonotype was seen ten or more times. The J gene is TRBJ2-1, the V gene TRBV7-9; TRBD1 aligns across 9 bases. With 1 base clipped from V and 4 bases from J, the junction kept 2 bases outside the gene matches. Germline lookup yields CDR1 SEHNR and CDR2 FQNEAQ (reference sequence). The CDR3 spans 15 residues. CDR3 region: CASSLGDRVYNEQFF. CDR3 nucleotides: TGTGCCAGCAGCTTAGGGGACAGGGTGTACAATGAGCAGTTCTTC.

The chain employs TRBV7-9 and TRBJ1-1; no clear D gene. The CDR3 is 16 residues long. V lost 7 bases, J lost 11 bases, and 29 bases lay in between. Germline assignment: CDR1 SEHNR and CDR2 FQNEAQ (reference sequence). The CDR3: CASTDRAQTPKEWAFF. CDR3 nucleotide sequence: TGTGCCAGCACCGATAGGGCGCAGACCCCGAAGGAGTGGGCTTTCTTT.

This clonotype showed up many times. CDR3 residues: CASSQPPRGGGEQFF. The CDR3 nucleotides read TGCGCCAGCAGCCAGCCCCCTCGTGGGGGGGGTGAGCAGTTCTTC. V is TRBV4-1 and J is TRBJ2-1; 7 bases map to TRBD2. J lost 9 bases, V lost 3 bases, and 11 bases had no gene match. The CDR3 covers 15 residues. Germline V gene sequence: CDR1 MGHRA, CDR2 YSYEKL.

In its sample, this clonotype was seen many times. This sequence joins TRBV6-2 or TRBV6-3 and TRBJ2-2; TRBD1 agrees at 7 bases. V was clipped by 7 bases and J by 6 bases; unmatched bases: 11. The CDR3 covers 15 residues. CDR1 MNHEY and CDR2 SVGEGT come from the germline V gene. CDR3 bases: TGTGCCAGCACCCAAACAGGGGCTGGGCCCGGGGAGCTGTTTTTT. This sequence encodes CASTQTGAGPGELFF.

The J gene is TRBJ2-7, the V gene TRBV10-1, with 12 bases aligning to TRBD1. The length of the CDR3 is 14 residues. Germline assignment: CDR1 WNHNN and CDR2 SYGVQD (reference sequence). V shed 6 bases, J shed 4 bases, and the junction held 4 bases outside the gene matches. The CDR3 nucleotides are TGCGCCAGCAGGAGGGACAGGGGGCCGTACGAGCAGTACGTC. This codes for CASRRDRGPYEQYV.

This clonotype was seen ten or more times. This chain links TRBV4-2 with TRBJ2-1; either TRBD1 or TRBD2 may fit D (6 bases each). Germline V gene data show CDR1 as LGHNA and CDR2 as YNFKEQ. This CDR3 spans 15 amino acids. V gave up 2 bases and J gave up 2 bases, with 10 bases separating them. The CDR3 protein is CASSQKGGTYNEQFF. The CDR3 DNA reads TGTGCCAGCAGCCAAAAGGGGGGTACCTACAATGAGCAGTTCTTC.

Here the CDR3 DNA reads TGTGCCAGCAGTTGCCGGGCAGCTCAAGAGACCCAGTACTTC. Translation gives CASSCRAAQETQYF. This chain uses TRBV6-2 or TRBV6-3 with TRBJ2-5, with D uncertain. The V end was cut by 4 bases, the J end by 2 bases, with 11 bases between. Germline CDR1 MNHEY, CDR2 SVGEGT. The CDR3 covers 14 residues.

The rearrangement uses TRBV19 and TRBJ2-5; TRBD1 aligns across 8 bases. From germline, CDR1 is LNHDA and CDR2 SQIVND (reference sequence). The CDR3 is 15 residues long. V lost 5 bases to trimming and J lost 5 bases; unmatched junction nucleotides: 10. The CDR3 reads CASSSTGGNAETQYF. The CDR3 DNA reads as TGTGCCAGTAGTTCCACAGGGGGAAATGCCGAGACCCAGTACTTC.

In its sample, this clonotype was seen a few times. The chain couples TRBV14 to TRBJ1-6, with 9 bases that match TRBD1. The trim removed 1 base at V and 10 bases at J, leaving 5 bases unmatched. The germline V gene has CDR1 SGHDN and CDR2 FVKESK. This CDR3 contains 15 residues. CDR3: CASSQGWDRDSPLHF. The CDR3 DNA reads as TGTGCCAGCAGCCAAGGGTGGGACAGGGACTCACCCCTCCACTTT.

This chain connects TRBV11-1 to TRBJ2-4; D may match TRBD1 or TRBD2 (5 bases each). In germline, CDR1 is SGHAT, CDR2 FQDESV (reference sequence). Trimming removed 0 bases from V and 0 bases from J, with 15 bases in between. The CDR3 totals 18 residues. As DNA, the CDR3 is TGTGCCAGCAGCTTAGCGACCGGGGCTTTGGGAGCCAAAAACATTCAGTACTTC. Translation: CASSLATGALGAKNIQYF. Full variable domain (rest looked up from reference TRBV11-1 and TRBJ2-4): EAEVAQSPRYKITEKSQAVAFWCDPISGHATLYWYRQILGQGPELLVQFQDESVVDDSQLPKDRFSAERLKGVDSTLKIQPAELGDSAMYLCASSLATGALGAKNIQYFGAGTRLSVL.

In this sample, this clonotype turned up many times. CDR3 sequence: CASSQEETQYF. CDR3 DNA sequence: TGCGCCAGCAGCCAAGAGGAGACCCAGTACTTC. The chain links TRBV4-1 to TRBJ2-5; no firm D call. Germline loops: CDR1 MGHRA, CDR2 YSYEKL. The CDR3 has 11 amino acids. V shed 0 bases and J shed 5 bases, with 1 base lying between them.

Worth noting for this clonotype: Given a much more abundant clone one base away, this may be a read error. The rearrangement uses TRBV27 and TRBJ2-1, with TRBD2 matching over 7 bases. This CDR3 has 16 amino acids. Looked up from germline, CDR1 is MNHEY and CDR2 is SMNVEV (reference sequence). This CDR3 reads CASSPRRGSSYNKQFF. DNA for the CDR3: TGTGCCAGCAGTCCTCGGCGGGGGTCCTCCTACAATAAGCAGTTCTTC.

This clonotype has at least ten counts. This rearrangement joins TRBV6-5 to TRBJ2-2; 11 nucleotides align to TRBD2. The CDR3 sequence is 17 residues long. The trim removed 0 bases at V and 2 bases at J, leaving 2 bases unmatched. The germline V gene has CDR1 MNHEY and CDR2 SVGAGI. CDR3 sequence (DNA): TGTGCCAGCAGTTACTCGCTAGCGGGGGGAAACACCGGGGAGCTGTTTTTT. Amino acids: CASSYSLAGGNTGELFF.

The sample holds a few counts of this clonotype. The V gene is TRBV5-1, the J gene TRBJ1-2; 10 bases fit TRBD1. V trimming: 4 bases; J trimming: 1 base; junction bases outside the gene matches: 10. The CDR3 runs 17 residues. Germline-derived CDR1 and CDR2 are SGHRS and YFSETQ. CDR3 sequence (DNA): TGCGCCAGCAGCGGCCGGGACAGGGGCGCCCTTAACTATGGCTACACCTTC. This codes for CASSGRDRGALNYGYTF.

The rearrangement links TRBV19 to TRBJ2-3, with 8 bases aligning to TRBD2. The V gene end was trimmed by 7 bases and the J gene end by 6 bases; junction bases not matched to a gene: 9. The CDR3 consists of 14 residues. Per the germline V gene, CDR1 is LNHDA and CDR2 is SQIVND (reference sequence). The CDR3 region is CASNWGTSSDTQYF. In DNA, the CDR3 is TGTGCCAGTAATTGGGGGACTAGTTCGGATACGCAGTATTTT.

CDR3 region: CASSPWTGATNEKLFF. The CDR3 DNA reads as TGTGCCAGCAGCCCATGGACAGGAGCAACTAATGAAAAACTGTTTTTT. The chain combines TRBV7-8 with TRBJ1-4; 7 nucleotides match TRBD1. V dropped 5 bases and J dropped 0; count of bases not matched to a gene: 6. The germline V gene encodes CDR1 SGHVS and CDR2 FQNEAQ. The CDR3 has 16 amino acids.

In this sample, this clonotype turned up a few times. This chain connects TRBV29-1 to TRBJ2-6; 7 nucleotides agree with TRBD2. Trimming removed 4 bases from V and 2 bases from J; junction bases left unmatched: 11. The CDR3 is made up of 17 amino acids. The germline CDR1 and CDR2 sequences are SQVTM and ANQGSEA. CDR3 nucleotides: TGCAGCGTTGGGTCTCGGGACTACCTTCCTGGGGCCAACGTCCTGACTTTC. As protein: CSVGSRDYLPGANVLTF.

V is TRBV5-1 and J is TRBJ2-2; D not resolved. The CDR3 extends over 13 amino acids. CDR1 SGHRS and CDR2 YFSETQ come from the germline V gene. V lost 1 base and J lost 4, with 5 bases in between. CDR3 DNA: TGCGCCAGCAGCTTGAAGAGCACCGGGGAGCTGTTTTTT. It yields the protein CASSLKSTGELFF.

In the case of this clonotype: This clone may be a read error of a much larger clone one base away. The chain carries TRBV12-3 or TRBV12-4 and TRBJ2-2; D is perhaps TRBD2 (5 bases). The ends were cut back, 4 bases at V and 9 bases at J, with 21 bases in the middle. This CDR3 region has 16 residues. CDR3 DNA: TGTGCCAGCAGTTATCTGGTCGGGGAAGCACACAGGGAGCTGTTTTTT. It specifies CASSYLVGEAHRELFF.

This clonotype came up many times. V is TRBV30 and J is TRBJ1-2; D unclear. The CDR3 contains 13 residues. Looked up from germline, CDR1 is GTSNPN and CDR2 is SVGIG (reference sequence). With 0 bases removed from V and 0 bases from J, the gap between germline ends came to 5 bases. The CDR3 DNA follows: TGTGCCTGGAGTGTACATCCTAACTATGGCTACACCTTC. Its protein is CAWSVHPNYGYTF. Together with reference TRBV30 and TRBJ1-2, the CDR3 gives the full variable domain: SQTIHQWPATLVQPVGSPLSLECTVEGTSNPNLYWYRQAAGRGLQLLFYSVGIGQISSEVPQNLSASRPQDRQFILSSKKLLLSDSGFYLCAWSVHPNYGYTFGSGTRLTVV.

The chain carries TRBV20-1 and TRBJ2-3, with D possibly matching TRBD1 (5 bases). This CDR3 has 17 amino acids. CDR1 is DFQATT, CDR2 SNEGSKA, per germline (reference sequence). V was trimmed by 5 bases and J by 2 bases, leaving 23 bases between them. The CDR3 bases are TGCAGTGCTCGAGGTCGAGCCAGCCTTGGGGCCACAGATACGCAGTATTTT. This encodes CSARGRASLGATDTQYF.